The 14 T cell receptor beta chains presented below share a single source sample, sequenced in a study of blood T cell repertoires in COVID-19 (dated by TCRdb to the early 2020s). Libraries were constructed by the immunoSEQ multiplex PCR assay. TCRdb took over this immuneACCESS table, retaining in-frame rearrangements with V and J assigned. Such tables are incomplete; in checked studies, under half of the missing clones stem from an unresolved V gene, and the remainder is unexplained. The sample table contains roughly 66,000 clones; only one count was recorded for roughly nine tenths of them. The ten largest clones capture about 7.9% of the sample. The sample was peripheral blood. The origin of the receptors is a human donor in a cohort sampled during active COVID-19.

CDR3 DNA sequence: TGTGCCACCCGCGGGGGTATTCCGCCCTACGAGCAGTACTTC. It codes for CATRGGIPPYEQYF. The chain links TRBV15 to TRBJ2-7; 7 bases align to TRBD2. The V and J ends lost 8 bases and 2 bases, in that order; junction bases with no gene match: 9. Germline CDR1 is LNHNV and CDR2 is YYDKDF (reference sequence). The CDR3 is made up of 14 amino acids.

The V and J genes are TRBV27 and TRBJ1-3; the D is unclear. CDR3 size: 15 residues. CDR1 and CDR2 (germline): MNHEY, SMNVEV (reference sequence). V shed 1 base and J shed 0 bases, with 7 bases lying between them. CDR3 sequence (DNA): TGTGCCAGCAGTTTATTCCCGGGCTCTGGAAACACCATATATTTT. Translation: CASSLFPGSGNTIYF.

CDR3 DNA: TGCGCCAGCAGCTTGGTAGTACAGGGGGCTGATTCGGCAGATACGCAGTATTTT. Protein sequence: CASSLVVQGADSADTQYF. The chain has TRBV5-1 and TRBJ2-3; 9 nucleotides match TRBD1. The CDR3 extends over 18 amino acids. J gave up 4 bases and V 0 bases, and 12 bases lay outside the gene matches. The germline CDR1 and CDR2 sequences are SGHRS and YFSETQ. The whole variable domain, remainder taken from reference TRBV5-1 and TRBJ2-3, is KAGVTQTPRYLIKTRGQQVTLSCSPISGHRSVSWYQQTPGQGLQFLFEYFSETQRNKGNFPGRFSGRQFSNSRSEMNVSTLELGDSALYLCASSLVVQGADSADTQYFGPGTRLTVL.

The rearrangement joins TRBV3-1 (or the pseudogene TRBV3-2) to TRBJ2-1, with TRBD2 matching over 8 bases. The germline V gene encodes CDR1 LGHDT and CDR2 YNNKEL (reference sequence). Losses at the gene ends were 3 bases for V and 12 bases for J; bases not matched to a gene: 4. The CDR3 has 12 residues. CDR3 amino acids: CASSHAGLAQFF. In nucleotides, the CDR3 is TGTGCCAGCAGCCACGCTGGACTAGCGCAGTTCTTC.

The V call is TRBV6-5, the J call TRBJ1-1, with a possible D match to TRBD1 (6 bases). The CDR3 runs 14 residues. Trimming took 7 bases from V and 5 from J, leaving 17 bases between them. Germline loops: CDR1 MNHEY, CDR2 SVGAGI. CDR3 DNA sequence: TGTGCCAGCAATATCCGGGACAAGGGAACTGAAGCTTTCTTT. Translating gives CASNIRDKGTEAFF.

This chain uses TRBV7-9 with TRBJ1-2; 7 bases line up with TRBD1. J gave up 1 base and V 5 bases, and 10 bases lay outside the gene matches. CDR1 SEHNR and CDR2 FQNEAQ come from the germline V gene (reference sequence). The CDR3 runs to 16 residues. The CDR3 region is CASSKTGTVYNYGYTF. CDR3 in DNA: TGTGCCAGCAGCAAAACCGGGACAGTGTATAACTATGGCTACACCTTC.

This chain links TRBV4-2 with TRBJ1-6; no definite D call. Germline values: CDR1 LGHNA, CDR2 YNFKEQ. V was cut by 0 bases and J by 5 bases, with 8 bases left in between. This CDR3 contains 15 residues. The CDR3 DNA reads TGTGCCAGCAGCCAAGAAACACAGCATAATTCACCCCTCCACTTT. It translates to CASSQETQHNSPLHF.

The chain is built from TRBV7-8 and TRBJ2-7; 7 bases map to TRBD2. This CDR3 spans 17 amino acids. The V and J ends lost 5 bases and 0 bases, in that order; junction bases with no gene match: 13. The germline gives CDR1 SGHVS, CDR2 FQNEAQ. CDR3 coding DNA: TGTGCCAGCAGCCGGGGTATTGTAGCGGGTAGCTCCTACGAGCAGTACTTC. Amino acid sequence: CASSRGIVAGSSYEQYF.

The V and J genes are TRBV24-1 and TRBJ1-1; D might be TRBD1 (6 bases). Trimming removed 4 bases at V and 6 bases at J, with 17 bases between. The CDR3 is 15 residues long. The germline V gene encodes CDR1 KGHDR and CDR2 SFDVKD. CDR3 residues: CATSDRRGMESEAFF. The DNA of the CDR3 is TGTGCCACCAGTGACCGCAGGGGCATGGAATCTGAAGCTTTCTTT.

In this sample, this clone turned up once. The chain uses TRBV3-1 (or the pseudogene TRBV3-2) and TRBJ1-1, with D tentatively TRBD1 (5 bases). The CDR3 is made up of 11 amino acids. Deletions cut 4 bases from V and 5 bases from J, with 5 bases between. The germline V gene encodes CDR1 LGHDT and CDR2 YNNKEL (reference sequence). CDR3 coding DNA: TGTGCCAGCAGCCCAGGGACTGAAGCTTTCTTT. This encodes CASSPGTEAFF.

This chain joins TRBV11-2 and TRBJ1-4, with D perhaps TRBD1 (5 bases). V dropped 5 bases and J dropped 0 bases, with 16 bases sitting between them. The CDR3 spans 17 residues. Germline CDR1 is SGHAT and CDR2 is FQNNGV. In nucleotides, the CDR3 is TGTGCCAGCAGCCCCACCGGGGGACGGACAACTAATGAAAAACTGTTTTTT. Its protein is CASSPTGGRTTNEKLFF.

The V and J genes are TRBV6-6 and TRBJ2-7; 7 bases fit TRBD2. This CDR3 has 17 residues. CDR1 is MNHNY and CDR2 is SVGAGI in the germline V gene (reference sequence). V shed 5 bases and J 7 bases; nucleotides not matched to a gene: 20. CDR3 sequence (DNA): TGTGCCAGCAGTCCCCGGGTCGGGAGCGGGACCTTGGAGGAGCAGTACTTC. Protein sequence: CASSPRVGSGTLEEQYF.

The chain's CDR3 is CASSFSGTSPYNEQFF. The CDR3 DNA reads as TGTGCCAGCAGCTTCTCCGGGACTAGTCCCTACAATGAGCAGTTCTTC. The chain is built from TRBV7-2 and TRBJ2-1; 8 bases align to TRBD2. CDR1 and CDR2 from the germline V gene are SGHTA and FQGNSA. The CDR3 has 16 amino acids. V was clipped by 3 bases and J by 2 bases; unmatched bases: 6.

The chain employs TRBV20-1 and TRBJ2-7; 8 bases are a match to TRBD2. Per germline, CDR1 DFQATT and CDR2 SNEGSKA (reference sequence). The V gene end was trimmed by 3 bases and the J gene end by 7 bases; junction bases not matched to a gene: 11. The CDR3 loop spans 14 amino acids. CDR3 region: CSASSSGEVGEQYF. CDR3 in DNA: TGCAGTGCTAGTAGTAGCGGGGAAGTGGGGGAGCAGTACTTC.